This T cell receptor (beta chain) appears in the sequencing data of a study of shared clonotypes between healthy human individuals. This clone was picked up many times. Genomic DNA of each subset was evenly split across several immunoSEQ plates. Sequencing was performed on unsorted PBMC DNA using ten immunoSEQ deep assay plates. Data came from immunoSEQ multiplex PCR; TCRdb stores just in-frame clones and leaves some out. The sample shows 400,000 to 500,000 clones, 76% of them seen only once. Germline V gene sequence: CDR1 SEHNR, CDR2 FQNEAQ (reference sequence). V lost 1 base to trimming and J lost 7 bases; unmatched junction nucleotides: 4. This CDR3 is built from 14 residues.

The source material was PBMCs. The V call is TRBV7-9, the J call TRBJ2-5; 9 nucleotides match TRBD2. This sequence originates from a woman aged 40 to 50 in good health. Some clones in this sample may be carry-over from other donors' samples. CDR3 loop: CASSLGSAGGTQYF. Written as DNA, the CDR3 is TGTGCCAGCAGCTTAGGGTCAGCGGGAGGGACCCAGTACTTC. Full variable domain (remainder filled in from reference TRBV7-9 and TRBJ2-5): DTGVSQNPRHKITKRGQNVTFRCDPISEHNRLYWYRQTLGQGPEFLTYFQNEAQLEKSRLLSDRFSAERPKGSFSTLEIQRTEQGDSAMYLCASSLGSAGGTQYFGPGTRLLVL.